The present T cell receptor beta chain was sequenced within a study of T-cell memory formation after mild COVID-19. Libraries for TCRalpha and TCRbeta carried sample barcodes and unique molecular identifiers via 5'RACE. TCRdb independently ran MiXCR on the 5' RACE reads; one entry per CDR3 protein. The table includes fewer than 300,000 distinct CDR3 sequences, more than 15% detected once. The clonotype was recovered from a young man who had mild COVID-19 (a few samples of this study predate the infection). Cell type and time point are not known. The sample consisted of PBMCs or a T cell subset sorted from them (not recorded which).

The CDR3 reads CASRKADRSYEQYV. Here the CDR3 DNA reads TGTGCCAGCAGGAAGGCGGACAGAAGCTACGAGCAGTACGTC. This sequence joins TRBV2 and TRBJ2-7; weak D call: TRBD1 (6 bases). Trimming stripped 6 bases from V and 3 bases from J, with 15 bases between. CDR3 length: 14 residues. Germline CDR1 is SNHLY and CDR2 is FYNNEI.